Listed here is a single T cell receptor beta chain. Its antigen is unidentified. This table comes from immunoSEQ multiplex PCR, and its TCRdb copy is limited to in-frame clones, with some not included. The sample has more than 85,000 clones; 70% to 80% are singletons. This specimen belongs to a study of T cell responses to AZD1222 COVID-19 vaccine. Study at large: Both about-4-week and about-12-week second-dose recipients were combined.

The study, taken as a whole, reports: Vaccine-associated CD4 TCRs spanned spike, dominant at 160-218 and 743-854. Sampled repertoires all dated from after the peak T cell response. Unmutated regions of variants are reportedly targeted by nearly half of spike-specific TCRs.

Germline CDR1 reads KGHSH; CDR2 reads LQKENI. Trimming took 0 bases from V and 1 from J, leaving 9 bases between them. The CDR3 spans 15 residues. Sequencing was performed on peripheral blood, taken on day 0 of AZD1222 vaccination. This sequence was found in an adult in good health. The V gene is TRBV18, the J gene TRBJ1-1, with D possibly matching TRBD1 (6 bases). The CDR3 region is CASSPPRTENTEAFF. The CDR3 region has the DNA TGTGCCAGCTCACCACCGAGGACAGAGAACACTGAAGCTTTCTTT.